This TCR beta chain is from a study of cytomegalovirus exposure and HLA in healthy donors. In regard to this clone: Its cognate antigen is unknown.

Study results and caveats: In terms of immune exposure information, only CMV serostatus was available. Trimming of TCR beta V- and J-genes showed a link, identified in a later analysis, to a missense DCLRE1C variant.

Primers for the PCR totalled 60 Vbeta and 13 Jbeta. The protocol was immunoSEQ multiplex PCR, while the TCRdb copy is restricted to in-frame clones and leaves out a portion. The table has 160,000 or so clones, 80% seen once. This CDR3 spans 12 amino acids. Trimming pared 6 bases from V and 11 bases from J, leaving 16 bases between. Looked up from germline, CDR1 is MDHEN and CDR2 is SYDVKM. The V call is TRBV28, the J call TRBJ2-5; TRBD2 is a possible D gene (6 bases). This TCR derives from a man younger than 40 in good health and CMV-seronegative. Source material: PBMCs. The CDR3 sequence: CASSPRRDQQYF. The CDR3 DNA follows: TGTGCCAGCAGCCCCCGGAGGGACCAGCAGTACTTC.